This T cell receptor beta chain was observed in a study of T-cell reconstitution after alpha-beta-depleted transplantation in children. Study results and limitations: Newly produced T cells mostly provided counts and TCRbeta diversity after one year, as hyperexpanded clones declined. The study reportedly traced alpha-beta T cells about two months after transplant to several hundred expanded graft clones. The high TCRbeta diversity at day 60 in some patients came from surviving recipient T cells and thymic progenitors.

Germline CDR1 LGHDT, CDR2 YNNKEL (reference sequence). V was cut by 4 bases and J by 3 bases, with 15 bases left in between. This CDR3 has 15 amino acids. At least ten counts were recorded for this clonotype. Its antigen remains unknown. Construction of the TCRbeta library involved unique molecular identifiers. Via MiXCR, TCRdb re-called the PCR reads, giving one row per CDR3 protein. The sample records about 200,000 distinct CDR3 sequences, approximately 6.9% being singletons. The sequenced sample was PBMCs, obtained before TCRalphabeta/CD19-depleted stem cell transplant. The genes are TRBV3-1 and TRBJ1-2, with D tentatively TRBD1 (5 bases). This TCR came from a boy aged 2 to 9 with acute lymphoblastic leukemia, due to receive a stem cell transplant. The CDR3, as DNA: TGTGCCAGCAGCCTCCCCTCGGGAGGGGACTATGGCTACACCTTC. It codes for CASSLPSGGDYGYTF.